This TCR beta chain was captured in a study of metastatic and nonmetastatic thyroid tumors. Study results and limitations: Patients with malignant thyroid tumors reportedly had significantly higher TCR beta diversity than those with benign nodules, in blood and tumor.

Prior to thyroid surgery, none of the patients had received any treatment. MiXCR was used by TCRdb to re-call the PCR reads. This table has tens of thousands of clones, about 18% appearing once. The V gene's germline CDR1 is MGHRA and CDR2 YSYEKL. This CDR3 region has 17 residues. The germline V and J ends were trimmed by 0 bases and 0 bases, with 12 bases remaining between them. This clone has a count of ten or more. Its antigen is unidentified. The sequencing input was blood. The receptor comes from a male donor with papillary thyroid cancer or a benign thyroid nodule (not recorded which). Some clones in this sample may be carry-over from other donors' samples. This rearrangement joins TRBV4-1 to TRBJ2-1; D gene uncertain. The CDR3 DNA sequence: TGCGCCAGCAGCCAAGATCCCCTCGCAAGCTCCTACAATGAGCAGTTCTTC. Protein sequence: CASSQDPLASSYNEQFF.